The 12 T cell receptor beta chains below were found in one sample sequenced in a study of blood T cell repertoires in COVID-19. Sequencing was performed with immunoSEQ multiplex PCR; in TCRdb, only in-frame clones are kept and a portion is missing. The profile shows about 400,000 clones, approximately 85% of them singletons. Sample: PBMCs or T cells enriched from blood (not recorded which). These receptors originate from a woman aged 40-49 years with acute COVID-19.

The chain uses TRBV7-9 and TRBJ1-5, with D possibly being TRBD1 (5 bases). Trimming pared 5 bases from V and 2 bases from J, leaving 16 bases between. The CDR3 spans 16 residues. Per the germline V gene, CDR1 is SEHNR and CDR2 is FQNEAQ (reference sequence). CDR3 nucleotide sequence: TGTGCCAGCAGCCTACTCGGCCCGACAGGCAATCAGCCCCAGCATTTT. Its protein product is CASSLLGPTGNQPQHF.

V usage is TRBV20-1 and J usage is TRBJ1-1; D gene ambiguous. This CDR3 region has 11 residues. Germline V CDR1 and CDR2: DFQATT, SNEGSKA (reference sequence). The V end lost 6 bases, the J end lost 4 bases, and 9 bases lay between the germline ends. The CDR3 DNA is TGCAGTGCAAGGAGGGTCACTGAAGCTTTCTTT. Its protein is CSARRVTEAFF.

The chain uses TRBV10-2 and TRBJ2-4; 15 positions match TRBD2. V lost 6 bases and J lost 8; bases outside the gene matches: 8. The CDR3 is 16 residues long. Germline CDR1 is WSHSY and CDR2 is SAAADI. The CDR3: CASRRTSGGAVDIQYF. The CDR3 region has the DNA TGCGCCAGCAGAAGGACTAGCGGGGGGGCGGTAGACATTCAGTACTTC.

This chain uses TRBV7-9 with TRBJ1-2; D uncertain. Trimming took 5 bases from V and 6 from J, leaving 10 bases between them. Germline V lookup: CDR1 SEHNR, CDR2 FQNEAQ (reference sequence). The CDR3 sequence is 12 residues long. The CDR3 nucleotides read TGTGCCAGCAGCCAGGCAAAGCATGGCTACACCTTC. Translated, it gives CASSQAKHGYTF.

The chain combines TRBV7-9 with TRBJ1-2, with D possibly being TRBD1 (5 bases). The CDR3 is made up of 14 amino acids. V dropped 9 bases and J dropped 4 bases, with 18 bases sitting between them. Germline V gene data show CDR1 as SEHNR and CDR2 as FQNEAQ (reference sequence). CDR3 nucleotides: TGTGCCAGTCCCCCCGAGACAGACGGCTATGGCTACACCTTC. Amino acids: CASPPETDGYGYTF.

This clone was observed a few times. The V gene is TRBV5-1, the J gene TRBJ1-4; D is unclear. V was pared by 0 bases and J by 8 bases, with 17 bases between. Germline CDR1 and CDR2: SGHRS and YFSETQ. The CDR3 totals 16 residues. The CDR3 bases are TGCGCCAGCAGCTTGGGCACGGGAACTTTCGGGGAAAAACTGTTTTTT. Translating it yields CASSLGTGTFGEKLFF.

This chain links TRBV5-1 with TRBJ1-1; 11 bases match TRBD1. CDR3 length: 15 amino acids. V gave up 4 bases and J gave up 4 bases; unmatched junction bases: 6. From germline, CDR1 is SGHRS and CDR2 YFSETQ. The CDR3, as DNA: TGCGCCAGCAGCCGGGACAGGGGGAAGGGCACTGAAGCTTTCTTT. This codes for CASSRDRGKGTEAFF.

The V gene is TRBV19, the J gene TRBJ2-5; 8 bases map to TRBD2. The CDR3 sequence is 13 residues long. Germline V CDR1 and CDR2: LNHDA, SQIVND (reference sequence). V shed 4 bases, J shed 4 bases, and the junction held 2 bases outside the gene matches. The CDR3 region is CASSTGLGETQYF. DNA of the CDR3: TGTGCCAGTAGTACGGGACTAGGAGAGACCCAGTACTTC.

The V call is TRBV12-5, the J call TRBJ2-5; TRBD2 agrees at 8 bases. Per germline, CDR1 LGHNT and CDR2 FRNRAP. The length of the CDR3 is 14 residues. V dropped 4 bases and J dropped 1; count of bases not matched to a gene: 2. Written as DNA, the CDR3 is TGTGCTAGTGGTTCCGGGGGGGTCCAAGAGACCCAGTACTTC. Amino acid sequence: CASGSGGVQETQYF.

This sequence joins TRBV3-1 (or the pseudogene TRBV3-2) and TRBJ2-3; 10 nucleotides match TRBD1. From germline, CDR1 is LGHDT and CDR2 YNNKEL (reference sequence). J was trimmed by 7 bases and V by 2 bases; bases with no gene match: 9. This CDR3 is 16 amino acids long. CDR3 in DNA: TGTGCCAGCAGCCAATTCCGGGACAGGGGAAGAAATACGCAGTATTTT. This translates into CASSQFRDRGRNTQYF.

There are a few counts of this clone. DNA of the CDR3: TGTGCCAGCAGCTTAAACAGGAACACTGAAGCTTTCTTT. This sequence encodes CASSLNRNTEAFF. J is TRBJ1-1 and V is TRBV11-3, with D uncertain. From germline, CDR1 is SGHNT and CDR2 YENEEA. The V and J ends lost 2 bases and 1 base respectively, with 5 bases between them. The CDR3 has 13 residues.

This chain joins TRBV4-1 and TRBJ2-7; D is uncertain. The length of the CDR3 is 15 residues. V was pared by 0 bases and J by 3 bases, with 12 bases between. The germline CDR1 and CDR2 sequences are MGHRA and YSYEKL. Here the CDR3 reads CASSQDEAGSYEQYF. The CDR3 bases are TGCGCCAGCAGCCAAGATGAGGCCGGCAGCTACGAGCAGTACTTC.